This T cell receptor beta chain was observed in a study of cytomegalovirus exposure and HLA in healthy donors. About the research overall: Of the donors genotyped, approximately 400 in all, around 77% fell in the Caucasian-associated ancestry cluster.

The study's findings and limits: In an earlier analysis, most TCR beta V segments were productive about 87% or about 30% of the time. TCR beta V- and J-gene trimming, according to a later analysis, was linked to a missense DCLRE1C variant. A list of approximately 160 TCR beta chains associated with cytomegalovirus was given.

PCR involved 60 Vbeta and 13 Jbeta primers. Measured with immunoSEQ multiplex PCR; TCRdb has only the in-frame clones, and not every one. The repertoire has roughly 80,000 clones, roughly 80% of them found once; the top ten carry roughly 6.2%. This CDR3 is 18 amino acids long. Germline trimming cut 5 bases from V and 1 base from J; bases unmatched to any gene: 11. The germline V gene encodes CDR1 ENHRY and CDR2 SYGVKD. About this clone itself: Antigen specificity is unknown.

The source is a woman aged 45-59 years in good health and CMV-seropositive. The chain couples TRBV10-3 to TRBJ2-4, with 10 bases lining up with TRBD2. Material for sequencing was PBMCs. CDR3 nucleotide sequence: TGTGCCATCAGTCCTCTTCCAGCGGGAGGGCCGGCCAAAAACATTCAGTACTTC. It is translated as CAISPLPAGGPAKNIQYF.